The text below deals with one T cell receptor (beta chain). The table came from immunoSEQ multiplex PCR; TCRdb's copy has only in-frame clones and leaves some out. The table shows 93,000 or so clones, with around 84% occurring only once. This sample stems from a study of blood T cell repertoires in COVID-19. Study summary: From the United States, Italy and Spain came samples of acute and convalescent COVID-19.

The V segment lost 9 bases and the J segment 7 bases; nucleotides outside the gene matches: 9. The germline V gene encodes CDR1 KGHDR and CDR2 SFDVKD. CDR3 length: 14 amino acids. The specimen sequenced was peripheral blood. This chain links TRBV24-1 with TRBJ2-1; 9 bases are shared with TRBD1. The TCR was taken from a human donor in a cohort sampled during active COVID-19. The CDR3 region is CATPDVGQGNEQFF. In nucleotides, the CDR3 is TGTGCCACCCCCGACGTGGGACAGGGAAATGAGCAGTTCTTC.